Detailed here is one T cell receptor beta chain. Its antigen is undetermined. Trimming shortened V by 3 bases and J by 2 bases, and 14 bases separated the two germline ends. The germline V gene has CDR1 LNHDA and CDR2 SQIVND (reference sequence). The CDR3 sequence is 16 residues long. This record belongs to a study of shared clonotypes between healthy human individuals. The study, taken as a whole, reports: Naive CD4 clonotype sharing across a few donors was roughly 5%. Though the depth was large, rarefaction showed that sorted-subset sequencing was incomplete. Naive subsets generally exceeded memory subsets in estimated richness.

Original methodology: Without quality scores, immunoSEQ junctional reads could not be filtered like full-length reads. Data came from immunoSEQ multiplex PCR; TCRdb stores just in-frame clones and leaves some out. The D gene and trimming were derived from the DNA, and the V and J assignments and clone size from that table. This repertoire shows approximately 530,000 clones, more than 95% found once; its top ten account for 0.055% to 0.075%. The sample consisted of naive CD4+ T cells sorted from blood. Indicated subset: CD45RA+ positively selected. This rearrangement joins TRBV19 to TRBJ2-1; D possibly uses TRBD1 or TRBD2 (5 bases each). The TCR sequence derives from a woman aged 30 to 39 in good health. This CDR3 is CASSMRPRDPYNEQFF. The CDR3 DNA reads as TGTGCCAGTAGTATGAGACCCAGGGACCCCTACAATGAGCAGTTCTTC.